These 20 T cell receptor beta chains share one sample of origin, sequenced in a study of blood T cell repertoires in COVID-19. TCRdb's table, derived via immunoSEQ multiplex PCR, lists solely in-frame clones and lacks some. In the table there are roughly 400,000 clones, about nine tenths of which are singletons. The sample consisted of PBMCs or T cells enriched from blood (not recorded which). The receptor source for this set is a woman aged 40 to 50 who had been exposed to COVID-19.

This chain links TRBV7-9 with TRBJ2-2; tentatively, D is TRBD2 (5 bases). This CDR3 comprises 17 residues. Germline values: CDR1 SEHNR, CDR2 FQNEAQ (reference sequence). V was trimmed by 5 bases and J by 1 base, leaving 17 bases between them. CDR3 in DNA: TGTGCCAGCAGCCAAACGACTACTAAAAGGAACACCGGGGAGCTGTTTTTT. Its translation is CASSQTTTKRNTGELFF.

The genes are TRBV6-2 or TRBV6-3 and TRBJ1-2; 8 nucleotides line up with TRBD1. Germline V CDR1 and CDR2: MNHEY, SVGEGT. With V trimmed by 4 bases and J by 4 bases, 8 bases remained unmatched. The CDR3 runs 15 residues. CDR3 sequence reads: CASSWTGSTGYGYTF. As DNA, the CDR3 is TGTGCCAGCAGTTGGACAGGGAGTACCGGCTATGGCTACACCTTC.

DNA for the CDR3: TGCGCCAGCAGCCCCCAAACAGGGAGGGGAGAGACCCAGTACTTC. Protein product: CASSPQTGRGETQYF. The chain is built from TRBV5-1 and TRBJ2-5; possible D gene TRBD2, 7 bases. The CDR3 has 15 amino acids. Trimming took 4 bases from V and 4 from J, leaving 17 bases between them. The germline V gene has CDR1 SGHRS and CDR2 YFSETQ.

The chain combines TRBV19 with TRBJ1-5; D gene unclear. Trimming cost V 6 bases and J 4 bases, with 7 bases left between them. CDR1 LNHDA and CDR2 SQIVND come from the germline V gene (reference sequence). The CDR3 loop spans 12 amino acids. The CDR3 spells CASSFRNQPQHF. The CDR3 DNA is TGTGCCAGTAGCTTCAGAAATCAGCCCCAGCATTTT.

The chain uses TRBV18 and TRBJ1-4; 7 nucleotides line up with TRBD1. Germline trimming cut 3 bases from V and 3 bases from J; bases unmatched to any gene: 4. Germline loops: CDR1 KGHSH, CDR2 LQKENI. The CDR3 covers 15 residues. The CDR3, as DNA: TGTGCCAGCTCACCTACCGGACAGGCTAATGAAAAACTGTTTTTT. Its translation: CASSPTGQANEKLFF. The full variable domain, its missing parts supplied by reference TRBV18 and TRBJ1-4, is NAGVMQNPRHLVRRRGQEARLRCSPMKGHSHVYWYRQLPEEGLKFMVYLQKENIIDESGMPKERFSAEFPKEGPSILRIQQVVRGDSAAYFCASSPTGQANEKLFFGSGTQLSVL.

The CDR3 sequence: CASSYRPLQGRNEQYF. The CDR3 DNA is TGTGCCAGCAGTTACAGGCCCTTACAGGGTAGGAACGAGCAGTACTTC. J is TRBJ2-7 and V is TRBV6-5; weak D call: TRBD1 (6 bases). V dropped 2 bases and J dropped 5 bases, with 19 bases sitting between them. The CDR3 length is 16 residues. CDR1 MNHEY and CDR2 SVGAGI come from the germline V gene.

The rearrangement joins TRBV28 to TRBJ2-3, with D uncertain. Per the germline V gene, CDR1 is MDHEN and CDR2 is SYDVKM. The CDR3 runs to 13 residues. V was pared by 6 bases and J by 2 bases, with 9 bases between. The CDR3 protein is CASSLTNTDTQYF. The CDR3 nucleotides read TGTGCCAGCAGCCTCACTAACACAGATACGCAGTATTTT.

This chain connects TRBV29-1 to TRBJ2-3, with 7 bases aligning to TRBD1. The CDR3 loop spans 15 amino acids. Per germline, CDR1 SQVTM and CDR2 ANQGSEA. V gave up 3 bases and J gave up 4 bases; unmatched junction bases: 10. CDR3 coding DNA: TGCAGCGTTGATCGAGGACAGGCTTCGCCAGATACGCAGTATTTT. Encoded protein: CSVDRGQASPDTQYF.

For this clone: The same CDR3 can be traced to other DNA sequences in this sample. The V gene is TRBV5-1, the J gene TRBJ1-5; D may be TRBD1 (5 bases). The CDR3 runs 15 residues. The germline V gene has CDR1 SGHRS and CDR2 YFSETQ. The germline V and J ends were trimmed by 0 bases and 1 base, with 8 bases remaining between them. CDR3 region: CASSLGQGSNQPQHF. CDR3 bases: TGCGCCAGCAGCTTGGGGCAGGGAAGCAATCAGCCCCAGCATTTT.

This clone was detected only once. The J gene is TRBJ1-1, the V gene TRBV29-1, with D uncertain. CDR1 and CDR2 from the germline V gene are SQVTM and ANQGSEA. Trimming stripped 4 bases from V and 1 base from J, with 10 bases between. CDR3 length equals 13 residues. CDR3 amino acids: CSVGGLSNTEAFF. The CDR3 DNA follows: TGCAGCGTTGGAGGGTTATCGAACACTGAAGCTTTCTTT.

This chain links TRBV6-1 with TRBJ1-3; 7 nucleotides agree with TRBD1. This CDR3 is built from 17 residues. The germline V gene encodes CDR1 MNHNS and CDR2 SASEGT. V shed 1 base, J shed 0 bases, and the junction held 6 bases outside the gene matches. The CDR3 loop is CASSEGRQGSSGNTIYF. The CDR3 bases are TGTGCCAGCAGTGAAGGGAGACAGGGTAGCTCTGGAAACACCATATATTTT.

The chain employs TRBV5-8 and TRBJ2-3; possible D gene TRBD1, 5 bases. Trimming shortened V by 6 bases and J by 5 bases, and 19 bases separated the two germline ends. CDR1 SGHTS and CDR2 YDEGEE come from the germline V gene. The CDR3 totals 15 residues. In nucleotides, the CDR3 is TGTGCCAGCACGCGTAAAAGGGGTCTTGGAGATACGCAGTATTTT. This sequence encodes CASTRKRGLGDTQYF. Filled out from reference TRBV5-8 and TRBJ2-3, the complete variable domain reads EAGVTQSPTHLIKTRGQQATLRCSPISGHTSVYWYQQALGLGLQFLLWYDEGEERNRGNFPPRFSGRQFPNYSSELNVNALELEDSALYLCASTRKRGLGDTQYFGPGTRLTVL.

The rearrangement links TRBV7-6 to TRBJ1-1, with D possibly TRBD1 on 5 matching bases. V was pared by 5 bases and J by 3 bases, with 10 bases between. This CDR3 has 13 amino acids. Per the germline V gene, CDR1 is SGHVS and CDR2 is FNYEAQ. The CDR3 DNA reads TGTGCCAGCAGCCGGGGGGAGTACACTGAAGCTTTCTTT. Translated: CASSRGEYTEAFF.

This sequence joins TRBV2 and TRBJ2-1, with 7 bases fitting TRBD2. The germline gives CDR1 SNHLY, CDR2 FYNNEI. CDR3 length equals 16 residues. Trimming cost V 5 bases and J 1 base; bases outside gene matches: 8. CDR3 nucleotide sequence: TGTGCCAGCAGTACCATTTCGGGGGGATCCTACAATGAGCAGTTCTTC. Its protein is CASSTISGGSYNEQFF.

The V and J genes are TRBV5-1 and TRBJ1-3; 7 positions match TRBD1. The CDR3 sequence is 16 residues long. Germline-derived CDR1 and CDR2 are SGHRS and YFSETQ. V lost 5 bases and J lost 0; bases outside the gene matches: 8. The CDR3 loop reads CASRRDRGGSGNTIYF. The CDR3 nucleotides read TGCGCCAGCAGACGGGACAGAGGGGGCTCTGGAAACACCATATATTTT.

This chain joins TRBV30 and TRBJ1-6, with D maybe TRBD1 (5 bases). Trimming shortened V by 3 bases and J by 0 bases, and 15 bases separated the two germline ends. Germline loops: CDR1 GTSNPN, CDR2 SVGIG (reference sequence). The CDR3 consists of 17 residues. As DNA, the CDR3 is TGTGCCTGGAGCGCGGGACGGACAAGCTCCTATAATTCACCCCTCCACTTT. Protein sequence: CAWSAGRTSSYNSPLHF. The full variable domain, with the rest looked up from reference TRBV30 and TRBJ1-6, is SQTIHQWPATLVQPVGSPLSLECTVEGTSNPNLYWYRQAAGRGLQLLFYSVGIGQISSEVPQNLSASRPQDRQFILSSKKLLLSDSGFYLCAWSAGRTSSYNSPLHFGNGTRLTVT.

This clone was observed a handful of times. The rearrangement uses TRBV5-5 and TRBJ1-4; the D is unclear. CDR3 length: 15 residues. CDR1 and CDR2 (germline): SGHKS, YYEKEE (reference sequence). Trimming removed 0 bases at V and 7 bases at J, with 13 bases between. This CDR3 is CASSLVPSFVEKLFF. As DNA, the CDR3 is TGTGCCAGCAGCTTGGTTCCAAGCTTCGTTGAAAAACTGTTTTTT.

The V and J genes are TRBV10-1 and TRBJ1-6; D unresolved. The CDR3 is made up of 14 amino acids. Trimming left V 0 bases short and J 5 bases short, with 5 bases between. Looked up from germline, CDR1 is WNHNN and CDR2 is SYGVQD (reference sequence). The CDR3 bases are TGCGCCAGCAGTGAGTCGGGCAATAATTCACCCCTCCACTTT. Its protein is CASSESGNNSPLHF.

This clone was found once. The V call is TRBV7-2, the J call TRBJ2-4; 11 bases align to TRBD2. Trimming at V came to 5 bases and at J to 3 bases, leaving 6 bases not matched to a gene. The CDR3 runs to 16 residues. Germline CDR1 reads SGHTA; CDR2 reads FQGNSA. For the CDR3, the DNA is TGTGCCAGCAGCCCGCGGACTAGCGGGTTCAAAAACATTCAGTACTTC. Translated, it gives CASSPRTSGFKNIQYF.

The CDR3 DNA follows: TGTGCCAGCAGCCAAGAACCCGGGACTAGCTCCTACAATGAGCAGTTCTTC. Protein: CASSQEPGTSSYNEQFF. The rearrangement joins TRBV3-1 (or the pseudogene TRBV3-2) to TRBJ2-1, with TRBD2 matching over 8 bases. Germline V lookup: CDR1 LGHDT, CDR2 YNNKEL (reference sequence). This CDR3 is built from 17 residues. With V trimmed by 0 bases and J by 0 bases, 4 bases remained unmatched.